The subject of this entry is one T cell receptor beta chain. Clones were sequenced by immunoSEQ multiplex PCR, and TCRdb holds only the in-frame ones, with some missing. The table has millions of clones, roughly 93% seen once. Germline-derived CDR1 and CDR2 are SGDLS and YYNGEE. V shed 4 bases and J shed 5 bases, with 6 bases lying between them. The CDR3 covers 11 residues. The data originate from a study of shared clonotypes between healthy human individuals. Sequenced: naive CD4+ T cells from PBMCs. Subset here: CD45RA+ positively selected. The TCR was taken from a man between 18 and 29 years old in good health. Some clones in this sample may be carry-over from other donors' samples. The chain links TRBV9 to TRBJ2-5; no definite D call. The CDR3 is CASSMGETQYF. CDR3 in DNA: TGTGCCAGCAGCATGGGGGAGACCCAGTACTTC. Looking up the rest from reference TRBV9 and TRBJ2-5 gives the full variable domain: DSGVTQTPKHLITATGQRVTLRCSPRSGDLSVYWYQQSLDQGLQFLIQYYNGEERAKGNILERFSAQQFPDLHSELNLSSLELGDSALYFCASSMGETQYFGPGTRLLVL.